The 7 T cell receptor beta chains below come from one sample, sequenced in a study of patients and donors after allogeneic stem cell transplantation. One entry per CDR3 protein, called by TCRdb with MiXCR from the RT-PCR reads. The sample consists of over 350,000 distinct CDR3 sequences, around 16% of them appearing once. Sequencing input: blood, either unsorted or a sorted T cell fraction (not recorded which). All receptors derive from a human donor who was either an allogeneic HSCT recipient or a stem cell or donor lymphocyte infusion donor (not recorded which). It is not recorded whose cells these are; they may come from a transplant donor.

This clonotype showed up just a few times. The rearrangement links TRBV10-3 to TRBJ2-2; D is perhaps TRBD2 (6 bases). This CDR3 has 13 amino acids. Trimming cost V 11 bases and J 5 bases, with 15 bases left between them. Germline CDR1 ENHRY, CDR2 SYGVKD. CDR3 DNA sequence: TGTGCCTCGCACGATGCGGGAACCGGGGAGCTGTTTTTT. It specifies CASHDAGTGELFF.

This clonotype has only a few counts. The gene calls are TRBV9 and TRBJ2-5; 9 nucleotides match TRBD2. The trim removed 2 bases at V and 3 bases at J, leaving 8 bases unmatched. The germline V gene encodes CDR1 SGDLS and CDR2 YYNGEE. This CDR3 comprises 16 residues. For the CDR3, the DNA is TGTGCCAGCAGCGTGGCCAGCGGGGGGCTTAAAGAGACCCAGTACTTC. It codes for CASSVASGGLKETQYF.

This clonotype was observed a few times. The chain carries TRBV7-9 and TRBJ1-4; no definite D call. V dropped 5 bases and J dropped 5 bases, with 12 bases sitting between them. There are 14 residues in the CDR3. From germline, CDR1 is SEHNR and CDR2 FQNEAQ (reference sequence). CDR3 coding DNA: TGTGCCAGCAGCCCCCGAGGCCCGAATGAAAAACTGTTTTTT. It codes for CASSPRGPNEKLFF.

This clonotype was counted a few times. The rearrangement links TRBV27 to TRBJ2-5, with D unresolved. Germline V gives CDR1 MNHEY, CDR2 SMNVEV (reference sequence). The CDR3 contains 13 residues. V was clipped by 4 bases and J by 3 bases, with 9 bases between them. CDR3 coding DNA: TGTGCCAGCAGTTCAATCCGGAAAGAGACCCAGTACTTC. Translating it yields CASSSIRKETQYF.

The CDR3 DNA reads TGTGCCAGCAGCTTAGGGATAGCGCTCCTCAATGAGCAGTTCTTC. It translates to CASSLGIALLNEQFF. The chain is built from TRBV7-9 and TRBJ2-1; TRBD2 might be the D (5 bases). This CDR3 has 15 residues. Trimming left V 1 base short and J 6 bases short, with 13 bases between. Germline CDR1 SEHNR, CDR2 FQNEAQ (reference sequence).

The chain couples TRBV7-9 to TRBJ2-3; weak D call: TRBD1 (6 bases). The CDR3 runs to 14 residues. Trimming pared 7 bases from V and 2 bases from J, leaving 13 bases between. Per the germline V gene, CDR1 is SEHNR and CDR2 is FQNEAQ (reference sequence). The CDR3 DNA sequence: TGTGCCAGCATCGAGACAGGCTCCACAGATACGCAGTATTTT. Residues: CASIETGSTDTQYF.

The rearrangement links TRBV19 to TRBJ2-7, with 8 positions matching TRBD1. J gave up 4 bases and V 3 bases, and 2 bases lay outside the gene matches. Germline V CDR1 and CDR2: LNHDA, SQIVND (reference sequence). The CDR3 length is 13 residues. The CDR3 DNA is TGTGCCAGTAGTATCGGGACAGGTTACGAGCAGTACTTC. It translates to CASSIGTGYEQYF.